This TCR beta chain emerged from a study of naive and memory T cell subsets. Findings of the study overall: Naive repertoires, especially CD8, held a few larger clonotypes, possibly memory cells re-expressing CD45RA.

Two oligonucleotides, mixed equimolar, formed the beta constant-region primer covering TRBC1 and TRBC2. Nested alpha and beta constant-region primers with the SP2 primer drove four PCR rounds on ligated cDNA. TCRdb reanalysed the UMI-ligation and nested PCR reads using MiXCR and keeps one entry per CDR3 protein. This sample has around 100,000 distinct CDR3 sequences; more than 14% occur once, and the top ten carry roughly 3.1%. Regarding this clonotype: Its antigen is as yet unknown.

CDR1 is MGHDK, CDR2 SYGVNS, per germline. Trimming stripped 2 bases from V and 2 bases from J, with 15 bases between. This CDR3 region has 17 residues. This sequence was found in a human donor in good health. Specimen: naive CD8+ T cells from blood. J is TRBJ1-4 and V is TRBV25-1, with a weak D call TRBD1 (5 bases). In DNA form, the CDR3 reads TGTGCCAGCAGTGAAAGTCGTGGATGGGGCACTAATGAAAAACTGTTTTTT. This translates into CASSESRGWGTNEKLFF.